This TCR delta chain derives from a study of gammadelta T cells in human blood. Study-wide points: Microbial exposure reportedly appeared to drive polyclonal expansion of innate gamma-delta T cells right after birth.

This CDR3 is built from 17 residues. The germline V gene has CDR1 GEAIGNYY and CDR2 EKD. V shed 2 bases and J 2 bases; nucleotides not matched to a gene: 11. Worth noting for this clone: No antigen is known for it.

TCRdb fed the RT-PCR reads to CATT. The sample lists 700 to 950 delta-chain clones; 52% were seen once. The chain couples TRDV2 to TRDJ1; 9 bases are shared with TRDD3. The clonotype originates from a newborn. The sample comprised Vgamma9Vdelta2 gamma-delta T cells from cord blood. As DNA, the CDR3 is TGTGCCTGTGACAGGCTGGGGGATCCTTCTAGTACCGATAAACTCATCTTT. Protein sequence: CACDRLGDPSSTDKLIF.